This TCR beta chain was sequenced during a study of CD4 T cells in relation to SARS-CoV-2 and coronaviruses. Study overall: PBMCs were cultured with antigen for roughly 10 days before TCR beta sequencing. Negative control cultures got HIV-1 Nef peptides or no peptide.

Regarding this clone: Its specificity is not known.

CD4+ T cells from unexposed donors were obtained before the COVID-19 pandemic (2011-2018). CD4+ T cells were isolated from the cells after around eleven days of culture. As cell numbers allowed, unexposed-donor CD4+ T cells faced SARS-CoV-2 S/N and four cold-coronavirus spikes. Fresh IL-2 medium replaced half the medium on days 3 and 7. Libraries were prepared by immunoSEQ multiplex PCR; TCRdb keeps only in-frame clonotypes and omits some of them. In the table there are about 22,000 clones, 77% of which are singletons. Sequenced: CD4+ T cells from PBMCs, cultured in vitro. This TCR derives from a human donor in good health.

Here the CDR3 DNA reads TGTGCCAGCAGCAAAAAAGGGAGTTTGACGGCCTACGAGCAGTACTTC. Its translation: CASSKKGSLTAYEQYF. J is TRBJ2-7 and V is TRBV21-1; no check of the table's D call, TRBD2, against the DNA was made. TRBV21-1 is recorded as a pseudogene. The CDR3 has 16 amino acids.